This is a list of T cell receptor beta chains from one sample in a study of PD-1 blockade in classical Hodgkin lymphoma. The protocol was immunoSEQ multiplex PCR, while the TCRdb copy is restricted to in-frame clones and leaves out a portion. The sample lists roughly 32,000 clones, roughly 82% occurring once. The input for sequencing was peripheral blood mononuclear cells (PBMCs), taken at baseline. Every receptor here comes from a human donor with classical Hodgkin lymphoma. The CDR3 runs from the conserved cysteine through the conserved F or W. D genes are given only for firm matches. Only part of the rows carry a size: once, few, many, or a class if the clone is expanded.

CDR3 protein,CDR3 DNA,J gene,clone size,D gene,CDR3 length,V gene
CASSPGTGVELFF,TGTGCCAGCAGTCCCGGGACAGGGGTTGAACTGTTTTTT,TRBJ1-4,NA,TRBD1,13,TRBV28
CASSLNYGYTF,TGTGCCAGCAGCTTAAACTATGGCTACACCTTC,TRBJ1-2,NA,NA,11,TRBV5-4
CASSLGQGHNGELFF,TGCGCCAGCAGCTTGGGACAGGGCCACAACGGGGAGCTGTTTTTT,TRBJ2-2,once,TRBD1,15,TRBV5-1
CASSLDRAEEAFF,TGCGCCAGCAGCTTGGACAGGGCCGAGGAAGCTTTCTTT,TRBJ1-1,few,NA,13,TRBV5-1
CASSPRRGGSGNTIYF,TGTGCCAGCAGCCCCCGACGGGGGGGCTCTGGAAACACCATATATTTT,TRBJ1-3,NA,NA,16,TRBV9
CASSLGQVQTYEQYF,TGTGCCAGTAGTCTTGGACAGGTCCAAACTTACGAGCAGTACTTC,TRBJ2-7,few,TRBD1,15,TRBV19
CASSGPGTHHNEQFF,TGTGCCAGCAGCGGGCCAGGGACCCACCACAATGAGCAGTTCTTC,TRBJ2-1,NA,NA,15,TRBV7-8
CASKLGGGAYNEQFF,TGTGCCAGCAAACTGGGCGGGGGCGCCTACAATGAGCAGTTCTTC,TRBJ2-1,NA,NA,15,TRBV7-9
CASSLDRGAYEQYF,TGTGCCAGCAGCTTAGATAGGGGAGCCTACGAGCAGTACTTC,TRBJ2-7,once,NA,14,TRBV7-2
CAISRDERGTQYF,TGTGCCATCAGTCGAGACGAAAGAGGAACTCAGTACTTC,TRBJ2-4,once,NA,13,TRBV10-3
CASSSLGTVNSPLHF,TGTGCCAGCAGTTCGCTCGGGACAGTTAATTCACCCCTCCACTTT,TRBJ1-6,NA,TRBD1,15,TRBV6-6
CASSPGPDSTAEAFF,TGTGCCAGCAGCCCGGGTCCGGACAGTACAGCTGAAGCTTTCTTT,TRBJ1-1,NA,NA,15,TRBV13
CASSPMGAGSYNEQFF,TGTGCCAGTAGTCCCATGGGAGCGGGGTCCTACAATGAGCAGTTCTTC,TRBJ2-1,NA,TRBD2,16,TRBV19
CASSPAEGPNTGELFF,TGCGCCAGCAGCCCCGCTGAGGGGCCGAACACCGGGGAGCTGTTTTTT,TRBJ2-2,NA,NA,16,TRBV5-1
CASSLRQGGADTQYF,TGTGCCAGCAGCTTACGACAGGGCGGAGCAGATACGCAGTATTTT,TRBJ2-3,NA,TRBD1,15,TRBV5-6
CASRRMQGTGELFF,TGTGCCAGCAGGCGTATGCAAGGGACCGGGGAGCTGTTTTTT,TRBJ2-2,NA,NA,14,TRBV5-6
CASSLVRTGGNEQYF,TGTGCCAGCAGCCTGGTCCGGACAGGGGGCAACGAGCAGTACTTC,TRBJ2-7,NA,TRBD1,15,TRBV5-5
CASSPLSGYSPLHF,TGTGCCAGCAGTCCGCTCTCGGGTTATTCACCCCTCCACTTT,TRBJ1-6,NA,NA,14,TRBV28
CASSTQGEAGELFF,TGTGCCAGCAGTACACAGGGAGAGGCCGGGGAGCTGTTTTTT,TRBJ2-2,NA,NA,14,TRBV2
CASSVAGGPLETQYF,TGTGCCAGCAGCGTAGCCGGGGGGCCATTAGAGACCCAGTACTTC,TRBJ2-5,NA,NA,15,TRBV9
CASSYQRDSTEAFF,TGTGCCAGCAGTTACCAGAGAGATAGCACTGAAGCTTTCTTT,TRBJ1-1,NA,NA,14,TRBV6-5
CASSQWGGAIETQYF,TGCGCCAGCAGCCAATGGGGCGGGGCTATAGAGACCCAGTACTTC,TRBJ2-5,NA,NA,15,TRBV4-3
CASRPGLTTDTQYF,TGTGCCAGCAGACCGGGACTTACCACAGATACGCAGTATTTT,TRBJ2-3,NA,NA,14,TRBV6-5